This T cell receptor (beta chain) was recovered during a study of blood T cell repertoires in COVID-19. Overall study context: There were acute and convalescent COVID-19 samples, and they came from the United States, Italy and Spain. In each case, the material was cDNA or gDNA derived from T cells, B-cell-depleted T cells, or PBMCs.

In the authors' workflow: Counts of nucleated cells, estimated from reference gene primer amplification, were obtained. Repertoires were generated with immunoSEQ multiplex PCR, while TCRdb's copy carries only in-frame clones and drops some. From that table come the V and J calls and clone size; the DNA was used to work out D and trimming. This repertoire shows 110,000 to 150,000 clones, roughly 84% found once; its top ten account for 10%. Deletions cut 0 bases from V and 6 bases from J, with 14 bases between. The germline V gene encodes CDR1 KGHSY and CDR2 FQNENV. The CDR3 runs 15 residues. This clone appeared many times.

This sequence joins TRBV16 and TRBJ1-2; D is ambiguous. Sequenced: peripheral blood. The TCR comes from a man between 60 and 75 years old with active or convalescent COVID-19. For the CDR3, the DNA is TGTGCCAGCAGCCAATCGTTTCTACAGTGGCATGGCTACACCTTC. Protein: CASSQSFLQWHGYTF.